These 30 T cell receptor beta chains share one sample of origin, sequenced in a study of tumor and adjacent non-tumor tissue in lung cancer. The library came from three nested PCR rounds adapted from ARM-PCR protocols. MiXCR, run by TCRdb on the multiplex PCR reads, gives a single entry per CDR3 protein. The table shows approximately 65,000 distinct CDR3 sequences, with 55% to 75% occurring only once. RNA was extracted from bulk tissue without any cell sorting. The sequencing input was lung tumor tissue. These receptors were collected from a middle-aged man with non-small cell lung cancer.

In its sample, this clonotype was seen a few times. The rearrangement joins TRBV28 to TRBJ2-7; D possibly uses TRBD1 or TRBD2 (5 bases each). This CDR3 has 16 amino acids. With 5 bases removed from V and 3 bases from J, the gap between germline ends came to 20 bases. The germline V gene encodes CDR1 MDHEN and CDR2 SYDVKM. Here the CDR3 reads CASSTNRLLGDYEQYF. CDR3 in DNA: TGTGCCAGCAGTACCAACCGGCTTTTGGGGGACTACGAGCAGTACTTC. Full variable domain (missing parts from reference TRBV28 and TRBJ2-7): DVKVTQSSRYLVKRTGEKVFLECVQDMDHENMFWYRQDPGLGLRLIYFSYDVKMKEKGDIPEGYSVSREKKERFSLILESASTNQTSMYLCASSTNRLLGDYEQYFGPGTRLTVT.

The chain joins TRBV4-2 to TRBJ2-6; a weak D match, TRBD1 (6 bases). Trimming cost V 1 base and J 6 bases, with 13 bases left between them. The germline CDR1 and CDR2 sequences are LGHNA and YNFKEQ. CDR3 length: 16 residues. Written as DNA, the CDR3 is TGTGCCAGCAGCCAAGGCCCAGGGGTAGAGGCCAACGTCCTGACTTTC. Its translation is CASSQGPGVEANVLTF.

The chain carries TRBV6-1 and TRBJ2-3; TRBD1 matches 7 bases. V dropped 9 bases and J dropped 6; count of bases not matched to a gene: 9. The V gene's germline CDR1 is MNHNS and CDR2 SASEGT. The CDR3 has 13 residues. For the CDR3, the DNA is TGTGCCAGTAGGTTACAGGGGATGGATACGCAGTATTTT. Residues: CASRLQGMDTQYF.

This clonotype has a count of ten or more. The V call is TRBV4-1, the J call TRBJ2-3, with 8 bases matching TRBD1. CDR1 is MGHRA, CDR2 YSYEKL, per germline. The CDR3 spans 16 residues. The V segment lost 4 bases and the J segment 3 bases; nucleotides outside the gene matches: 9. CDR3 sequence: CASSLNRDRTTDTQYF. DNA for the CDR3: TGCGCCAGCAGCCTCAATAGGGACAGGACGACAGATACGCAGTATTTT.

This clonotype occurred once. The germline gene is not matched at one end of the junction; a read error may be the cause. The rearrangement links TRBV5-5 to TRBJ2-7; 11 bases are a match to TRBD2. The CDR3 has 19 residues. Germline V gene data show CDR1 as SGHKS and CDR2 as YYEKEE (reference sequence). CDR3 bases: TGTACCAGCAACCGTTCGGAACTAGCGGGAGTTCCCTTCGCCTACGAGCAGTACTTC. This gives the protein CTSNRSELAGVPFAYEQYF.

This clonotype was found many times. The gene calls are TRBV10-2 and TRBJ2-5; 14 bases map to TRBD2. J gave up 5 bases and V 6 bases, and 8 bases lay outside the gene matches. Germline CDR1 and CDR2: WSHSY and SAAADI. This CDR3 is 16 amino acids long. The CDR3 spells CASSLGLAGVGETQYF. The CDR3 bases are TGCGCCAGCAGCTTGGGACTAGCGGGAGTCGGGGAGACCCAGTACTTC.

This clonotype was seen a handful of times. One base away lies a much larger clone, so this may be a sequencing read error. This chain joins TRBV6-6 and TRBJ2-7; 10 positions match TRBD2. Germline V CDR1 and CDR2: MNHNY, SVGAGI (reference sequence). This CDR3 has 15 amino acids. The CDR3 protein is CVSSYRSSGSGEQYF. The CDR3 DNA reads TGTGTCAGCAGTTACCGGTCTAGCGGGAGCGGCGAGCAGTACTTC.

About this clonotype itself: It is likely a read error, because the conserved phenylalanine at the end of the CDR3 is missing. V gene TRBV7-9 combines with J gene TRBJ2-3; D gene uncertain. V was shortened by 3 bases and J by 2 bases, with 0 bases between the two germline ends. The CDR3 contains 11 residues. Germline CDR1 is SEHNR and CDR2 is FQNEAQ (reference sequence). The CDR3 loop reads CASSFTDTQYL. The CDR3 DNA reads TGTGCCAGCAGCTTCACAGATACGCAGTATTTG.

With regard to this clonotype: This CDR3 fails to terminate in the conserved phenylalanine or tryptophan, so it likely reflects a read error. The CDR3 DNA reads TGTGCCAGCAGTTTTACCGGGGCAGGGGGTGTCGAGCAGTACCTC. Its protein is CASSFTGAGGVEQYL. The chain joins TRBV28 to TRBJ2-7; TRBD1 aligns across 7 bases. The V gene end was trimmed by 3 bases and the J gene end by 6 bases; junction bases not matched to a gene: 11. CDR1 and CDR2 (germline): MDHEN, SYDVKM. The CDR3 covers 15 residues.

In its sample, this clonotype was seen a few times. A read error may be the cause here, since a much bigger clone is one base away. The CDR3 does not close with the conserved phenylalanine or tryptophan, likely indicating a read error. The V call is TRBV11-2, the J call TRBJ1-1; TRBD1 matches 9 bases. The germline V gene has CDR1 SGHAT and CDR2 FQNNGV. The CDR3 is 15 residues long. The V segment lost 8 bases and the J segment 7 bases; nucleotides outside the gene matches: 14. CDR3 loop: CASGPMTGGEGEAFL. The CDR3 bases are TGTGCCAGCGGCCCGATGACAGGGGGAGAGGGTGAAGCTTTCCTT.

This clonotype was picked up many times. A read error may account for a junction end that differs from germline. V usage is TRBV5-1 and J usage is TRBJ2-4, with D maybe TRBD1 (6 bases). Germline V gene lookup returns CDR1 SGHRS and CDR2 YFSETQ. CDR3 length: 11 residues. CDR3 sequence: CASSLDRVLHF. In DNA, the CDR3 is TGCGCCAGCAGCTTGGACAGGGTCCTACACTTC. Complete variable domain (other parts from reference TRBV5-1 and TRBJ2-4): KAGVTQTPRYLIKTRGQQVTLSCSPISGHRSVSWYQQTPGQGLQFLFEYFSETQRNKGNFPGRFSGRQFSNSRSEMNVSTLELGDSALYLCASSLDRVLHFGAGTRLSVL.

Comment on this clonotype: Germline and junction disagree at one end, which may indicate a read error. The rearrangement joins TRBV20-1 to TRBJ2-3; unclear D gene. The germline CDR1 and CDR2 sequences are DFQATT and SNEGSKA (reference sequence). There are 13 residues in the CDR3. The CDR3 sequence: CSSGRRSTDTQYF. CDR3 DNA sequence: TGCAGTTCTGGAAGGCGGAGCACTGATACGCAGTATTTT.

This clonotype was counted a single time. The V and J genes are TRBV6-1 and TRBJ2-7; D is uncertain. This CDR3 comprises 13 residues. Germline V gives CDR1 MNHNS, CDR2 SASEGT. V gave up 7 bases and J gave up 4 bases, with 14 bases separating them. The CDR3 region has the DNA TGTGCCAGCACCTGGGTGGTGGTGTACGAGCAGTACTTC. It yields the protein CASTWVVVYEQYF.

This clonotype was detected a few times. The CDR3 ends on some other residue instead of the conserved phenylalanine or tryptophan, so this is likely a read error. The chain has TRBV12-3 or TRBV12-4 and TRBJ2-1; 8 bases fit TRBD2. The CDR3 extends over 14 amino acids. CDR3: CTSSFGGGYNGQFI. The CDR3 DNA follows: TGTACCAGCAGTTTCGGGGGGGGGTACAATGGGCAGTTCATC.

Concerning this clonotype: This clone may be a read error of a much larger clone one base away. The chain links TRBV20-1 to TRBJ2-5, with 11 bases lining up with TRBD2. Germline assignment: CDR1 DFQATT and CDR2 SNEGSKA (reference sequence). The CDR3 runs 17 residues. The junction had 18 bases not matched to a gene; V was cut back by 5 bases and J by 7 bases. CDR3 DNA sequence: TGCAGTGCTCCTCCTAGCGGGAGGCCCCTTGCTGCAAGGACCCAGTACTTC. Its translation is CSAPPSGRPLAARTQYF.

For this clonotype: This may arise from a read error, as a much more abundant clone is one base away. The CDR3 protein is CASRGHGIYEQFF. In DNA, the CDR3 is TGTGCCAGCAGGGGACACGGTATCTATGAGCAGTTCTTC. The chain couples TRBV7-9 to TRBJ2-1; TRBD1 is a possible D gene (6 bases). CDR1 is SEHNR and CDR2 is FQNEAQ in the germline V gene (reference sequence). The CDR3 is 13 amino acids. V was shortened by 6 bases and J by 8 bases, with 14 bases between the two germline ends.

To note about this clonotype: A much larger clone sits a single nucleotide away, making a read error possible. The chain is built from TRBV10-2 and TRBJ2-7; 8 bases align to TRBD2. CDR3 length: 15 amino acids. Per germline, CDR1 WSHSY and CDR2 SAAADI. Losses at the gene ends were 3 bases for V and 4 bases for J; bases not matched to a gene: 8. DNA for the CDR3: TGCGCCAGCAGTGATCCGGGAATAGCGGGATACGAGCAGTACTTC. Its translation is CASSDPGIAGYEQYF.

This clonotype was detected many times. The rearrangement links TRBV10-2 to TRBJ2-7; TRBD2 agrees at 12 bases. With 6 bases clipped from V and 5 bases from J, the junction kept 5 bases outside the gene matches. CDR3 length: 14 amino acids. Germline values: CDR1 WSHSY, CDR2 SAAADI. The chain's CDR3 is CASSPTSGSHEQYF. DNA for the CDR3: TGCGCCAGCAGCCCGACTAGCGGGAGCCACGAGCAGTACTTC.

Concerning this clonotype itself: Being one base from a much bigger clone, this may be a read error. In this CDR3 the conserved last residue, phenylalanine or tryptophan, is missing, so a read error is likely. V gene TRBV20-1 combines with J gene TRBJ2-7; 7 bases line up with TRBD1. The germline gives CDR1 DFQATT, CDR2 SNEGSKA (reference sequence). The CDR3 has 13 residues. The V and J ends lost 3 bases and 3 bases, in that order; junction bases with no gene match: 5. The CDR3 reads CSASADRDYEQYS. The CDR3 DNA reads as TGCAGTGCTAGCGCCGACAGGGACTACGAGCAGTACTCC.

Comments on this clonotype: One base away lies a much larger clone, so this may be a sequencing read error. This rearrangement joins TRBV6-6 to TRBJ1-4, with D possibly matching TRBD1 (6 bases). V lost 9 bases to trimming and J lost 9 bases, with 17 bases between them. Germline values: CDR1 MNHNY, CDR2 SVGAGI (reference sequence). This CDR3 is 13 amino acids long. This CDR3 is CASSGGGRKKLFF. The CDR3 DNA follows: TGTGCCAGTTCCGGAGGGGGACGTAAAAAACTGTTTTTT.

J is TRBJ1-3 and V is TRBV2; 10 bases are shared with TRBD1. The CDR3 extends over 14 amino acids. The germline V gene encodes CDR1 SNHLY and CDR2 FYNNEI. V lost 6 bases, J lost 8 bases, and 7 bases stayed unmatched. The CDR3 protein is CASRSGTGADTIYF. The CDR3, as DNA: TGTGCCAGCAGGTCCGGGACAGGGGCGGACACCATATATTTT.

On this clonotype itself: Just one base apart from a much larger clone, this may be a read error. The V gene is TRBV6-5, the J gene TRBJ1-6; TRBD1 might be the D (5 bases). Deletions cut 6 bases from V and 0 bases from J, with 15 bases between. Germline V gene sequence: CDR1 MNHEY, CDR2 SVGAGI. CDR3 length equals 17 residues. This CDR3 is CASSSISTVSYNSPLHF. The CDR3 DNA sequence: TGTGCCAGCAGCTCAATTTCGACAGTCTCCTATAATTCACCCCTCCACTTT.

This clonotype was seen a single time. A single base separates this from a much larger clone, so it may be a read error. The V and J genes are TRBV6-2 or TRBV6-3 and TRBJ2-2; TRBD2 agrees at 9 bases. This CDR3 is 15 amino acids long. Looked up from germline, CDR1 is MNHEY and CDR2 is SVGEGT. The V segment lost 6 bases and the J segment 6 bases; nucleotides outside the gene matches: 8. The CDR3 DNA is TGTGCCAGCAGACTCGGACTAGCGCGAGCCGGGGAGCTGTTTTTT. Translating gives CASRLGLARAGELFF.

There are a few counts of this clonotype. The chain combines TRBV20-1 with TRBJ1-2; 8 nucleotides line up with TRBD1. V lost 2 bases, J lost 3 bases, and 5 bases stayed unmatched. In germline, CDR1 is DFQATT, CDR2 SNEGSKA (reference sequence). CDR3 length equals 14 residues. The CDR3 protein is CSARQGAQDYGYTF. For the CDR3, the DNA is TGCAGTGCTAGACAGGGGGCGCAGGACTATGGCTACACCTTC.

This clonotype was observed many times. The V gene is TRBV24-1, the J gene TRBJ2-7; no reliable D call. CDR3 length equals 15 residues. V dropped 3 bases and J dropped 1 base, with 12 bases sitting between them. CDR1 and CDR2 from the germline V gene are KGHDR and SFDVKD. The CDR3 protein is CATSDSRQNSYEQYF. DNA of the CDR3: TGTGCCACCAGTGATAGCAGGCAGAATTCCTACGAGCAGTACTTC.

The V gene is TRBV4-1, the J gene TRBJ1-2; D not certain. With 4 bases removed from V and 7 bases from J, the gap between germline ends came to 16 bases. The CDR3 spans 14 residues. Germline CDR1 is MGHRA and CDR2 is YSYEKL. The CDR3 loop is CASSRVPPYFGYTF. The CDR3 bases are TGCGCCAGCAGCCGAGTTCCACCGTACTTTGGCTACACCTTC.

Concerning this clonotype itself: With a much larger clone just one base away, this may be a read error. V is TRBV6-6 and J is TRBJ2-1, with 9 nucleotides matching TRBD1. Germline values: CDR1 MNHNY, CDR2 SVGAGI (reference sequence). This CDR3 has 13 amino acids. Here the CDR3 reads CVSSYGTGNEQFF. Here the CDR3 DNA reads TGTGTCAGCAGTTACGGGACAGGGAATGAGCAGTTCTTC.

For this clonotype: One junction end does not reproduce the germline sequence, and a read error may be involved. The chain uses TRBV7-9 and TRBJ1-4; D not resolved. The CDR3 consists of 12 residues. The germline CDR1 and CDR2 sequences are SEHNR and FQNEAQ (reference sequence). The CDR3 nucleotides read TGTGCCAGTAGCTTAGAGCTTCAAAAACTGTTTTTT. Its protein product is CASSLELQKLFF.

The V and J genes are TRBV5-4 and TRBJ2-7, with 7 bases matching TRBD1. J gave up 2 bases and V 4 bases, and 9 bases lay outside the gene matches. The germline CDR1 and CDR2 sequences are SGHNT and YYREEE (reference sequence). The CDR3 has 15 amino acids. The CDR3 region is CASSPGEGAAYEQYF. CDR3 DNA: TGTGCCAGCAGCCCCGGAGAGGGGGCCGCCTACGAGCAGTACTTC.

Note on this clonotype: This may come from a read error, since a much larger clone is one base off. The chain combines TRBV5-4 with TRBJ1-1; 10 nucleotides align to TRBD1. Germline CDR1 SGHNT, CDR2 YYREEE (reference sequence). This CDR3 has 15 residues. After removal of 1 base from V and 8 bases from J, the junction contained 8 bases not matched to a gene. The CDR3 coding sequence is TGTGCCAGCAGCTTGCTGGCCCCGGGACAGGGGGAAGCTTTCTTT. Amino acid sequence: CASSLLAPGQGEAFF.